The subject of this entry is one T cell receptor beta chain. Its antigen is currently unknown. Each donor's status was that of a healthy bone marrow donor. This sample is part of a study of cytomegalovirus exposure and HLA in healthy donors. Study details: A prior study identified 90 million to 120 million unique TCR beta sequences from about 179 million T cells. Study-level points and caveats: A later analysis linked a missense DCLRE1C variant to TCR beta V- and J-gene trimming. In a later analysis, HLA-associated TCR beta chains were more clonally expanded than equally common others.

With 60 Vbeta and 13 Jbeta primers, the PCR was carried out. Clones were read by immunoSEQ multiplex PCR, and TCRdb kept only the in-frame ones, dropping some. Listed are about 88,000 clones; 5.5% falls within the top ten. Germline trimming cut 5 bases from V and 0 bases from J; bases unmatched to any gene: 3. Germline-derived CDR1 and CDR2 are SGHTA and FQGNSA. This CDR3 contains 15 residues. The sample taken for sequencing was PBMCs. The receptor comes from a girl between 5 and 17 years old in good health and CMV-seropositive. V and J are TRBV7-2 and TRBJ2-3; 9 bases fit TRBD2. The CDR3: CASSRSGGSTDTQYF. The CDR3 DNA reads TGTGCCAGCAGCCGGAGCGGGGGGAGCACAGATACGCAGTATTTT.